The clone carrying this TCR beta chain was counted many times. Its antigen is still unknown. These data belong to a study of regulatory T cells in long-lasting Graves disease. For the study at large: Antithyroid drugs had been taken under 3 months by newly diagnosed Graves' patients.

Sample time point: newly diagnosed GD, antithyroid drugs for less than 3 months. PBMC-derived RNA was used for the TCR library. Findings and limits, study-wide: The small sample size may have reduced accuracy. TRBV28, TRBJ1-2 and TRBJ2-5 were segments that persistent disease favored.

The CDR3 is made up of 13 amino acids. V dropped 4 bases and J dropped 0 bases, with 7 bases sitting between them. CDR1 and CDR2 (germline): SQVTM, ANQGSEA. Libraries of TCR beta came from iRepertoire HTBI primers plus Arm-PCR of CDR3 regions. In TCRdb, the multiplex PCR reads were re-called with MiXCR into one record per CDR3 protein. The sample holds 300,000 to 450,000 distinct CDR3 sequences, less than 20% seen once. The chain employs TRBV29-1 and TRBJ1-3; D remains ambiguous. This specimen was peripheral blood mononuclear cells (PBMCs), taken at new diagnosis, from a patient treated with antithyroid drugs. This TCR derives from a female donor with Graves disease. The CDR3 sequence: CSVGSNSGNTIYF. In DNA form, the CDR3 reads TGCAGCGTTGGCAGCAACTCTGGAAACACCATATATTTT. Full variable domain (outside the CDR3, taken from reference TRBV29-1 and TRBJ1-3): SAVISQKPSRDICQRGTSLTIQCQVDSQVTMMFWYRQQPGQSLTLIATANQGSEATYESGFVIDKFPISRPNLTFSTLTVSNMSPEDSSIYLCSVGSNSGNTIYFGEGSWLTVV.